This TCR beta chain is drawn from a study of CD8 T cells in ankylosing spondylitis. Points from the study as a whole: For ankylosing spondylitis blood, a TCR beta motif of under 10 highly homologous variants appeared characteristic. Clones linked to disease, bearing a CD8+ phenotype, were relatively rare in peripheral blood. According to the report, clones linked to the disease were significantly enriched in matched synovial fluid samples taken from ankylosing spondylitis patients.

Library preparation for TCR beta used quantitative 5'-RACE with molecular barcodes. A single record per CDR3 protein comes from TCRdb applying MiXCR to the 5' RACE reads. The sample carries under 300,000 distinct CDR3 sequences, over 8.5% recorded once. A word on this clonotype: The antigen is unknown.

Sequencing was performed on blood, either unsorted or a sorted T cell fraction (not recorded which). This sequence was found in a male donor with ankylosing spondylitis or in good health (not recorded which).

The CDR3 region is CASSLGENYNEQFF. Here the CDR3 DNA reads TGTGCCAGCAGCCTGGGGGAAAATTACAATGAGCAGTTCTTC. V gene TRBV7-9 combines with J gene TRBJ2-1; D might be TRBD1 or TRBD2, each matching 5 bases. The CDR3 is made up of 14 amino acids. Germline assignment: CDR1 SEHNR and CDR2 FQNEAQ (reference sequence). The V gene lost 5 bases and the J gene lost 4 bases, with 12 bases spanning the gap. Using reference TRBV7-9 and TRBJ2-1 for the parts outside the CDR3, the full variable domain is DTGVSQNPRHKITKRGQNVTFRCDPISEHNRLYWYRQTLGQGPEFLTYFQNEAQLEKSRLLSDRFSAERPKGSFSTLEIQRTEQGDSAMYLCASSLGENYNEQFFGPGTRLTVL.